The rows below give T cell receptor beta chains drawn from one sample of a study of cytomegalovirus exposure and HLA in healthy donors. Generated by immunoSEQ multiplex PCR, the TCRdb table keeps only in-frame clones and is missing some. This repertoire shows roughly 200,000 clones, roughly 80% found once; its top ten account for around 1.6%. The specimen sequenced was PBMCs. The receptor set was obtained from a middle-aged man in good health and CMV-seronegative. Both conserved end residues are part of each CDR3. The D gene is left open where the match is weak. Only part of the rows carry a size: once, few, many, or a class if the clone is expanded.

J | size | D | V | DNA | CDR3
TRBJ2-1 | . | TRBD1 | TRBV14 | TGTGCCAGCAGCCAAGGACAGGGTTGGAATGAGCAGTTCTTC | CASSQGQGWNEQFF
TRBJ1-5 | . | . | TRBV19 | TGTGCCAGTATCCCTGGGCGGGGGGTTAGCAATCAGCCCCAGCATTTT | CASIPGRGVSNQPQHF
TRBJ2-7 | once | TRBD1 | TRBV2 | TGTGCCAGCAAGGGGACAGAACTACGCTACGAGCAGTACTTC | CASKGTELRYEQYF
TRBJ2-1 | . | . | TRBV7-9 | TGTGCCAGCAGCGGCCGGGACTGGGCGGATGAGCAGTTCTTC | CASSGRDWADEQFF
TRBJ2-1 | . | . | TRBV7-3 | TGTGCCAGCAGCTTGCCAGGCTTCAACAATGAGCAGTTCTTC | CASSLPGFNNEQFF
TRBJ1-4 | . | . | TRBV7-9 | TGTTCCAGCAGCTTAGGGGGGGCAACTAATGAAAAACTGTTTTTT | CSSSLGGATNEKLFF
TRBJ1-3 | . | . | TRBV25-1 | TGTGCCAGCAGTGAATATAGCAGCACGTCGTCTGGAAACACCATATATTTT | CASSEYSSTSSGNTIYF
TRBJ2-5 | . | . | TRBV5-1 | TGCGCCAGCAGCTTGGTATCCTCCAACGGGGAGACCCAGTACTTC | CASSLVSSNGETQYF
TRBJ1-4 | . | . | TRBV18 | TGTGCCAGCTCACCCGGAGCAACTAATGAAAAACTGTTTTTT | CASSPGATNEKLFF
TRBJ2-5 | . | . | TRBV10-3 | TGTGCCATCAGTGAAAGGGAGGAGACCCAGTACTTC | CAISEREETQYF
TRBJ1-5 | . | . | TRBV28 | TGTGCCACCCAGTCAATTCAGACAGTTTACAATCAGCCCCAGCATTTT | CATQSIQTVYNQPQHF
TRBJ2-1 | . | TRBD1 | TRBV5-1 | TGCGCCAGCAGCTTGGATCAGGGGGCTTACAATGAGCAGTTCTTC | CASSLDQGAYNEQFF
TRBJ1-1 | few | . | TRBV19 | TGTGCCAGTAGTAAACCGGCAGGGAACACTGAAGCTTTCTTT | CASSKPAGNTEAFF
TRBJ1-4 | . | . | TRBV28 | TGTGCCAGCAGCTCCGGGGGGAAGGGGGCAACTAATGAAAAACTGTTTTTT | CASSSGGKGATNEKLFF
TRBJ1-5 | . | . | TRBV2 | TGTGCCAGCAGTATCGGGGGGCTGAGAAATCAGCCCCAGCATTTT | CASSIGGLRNQPQHF
TRBJ2-3 | . | . | TRBV11-3 | TGTGCCAGCAGCTCAGAGGCGACGGGGGGCACAGATACGCAGTATTTT | CASSSEATGGTDTQYF
TRBJ1-1 | . | TRBD1 | TRBV7-2 | TGTGCCAGCACACTACAGGGGTTGAACACTGAAGCTTTCTTT | CASTLQGLNTEAFF
TRBJ2-3 | few | . | TRBV19 | TGTGCCAGTAGTATAGAGACCCCTTCGAGCGGTTACACAGATACGCAGTATTTT | CASSIETPSSGYTDTQYF
TRBJ1-2 | . | . | TRBV19 | TGTGCCAGTAGTATCTGGGTCAGGGAGGATGGCTACACCTTC | CASSIWVREDGYTF
TRBJ2-3 | once | TRBD1 | TRBV9 | TGTGCCAGCAGCAAGACAGGGAAGATAACAGATACGCAGTATTTT | CASSKTGKITDTQYF
TRBJ2-4 | . | TRBD2 | TRBV11-2 | TGTGCCAGCAGCAAACTAGCGGGGAGGGGAAACATTCAGTACTTC | CASSKLAGRGNIQYF
TRBJ2-5 | . | TRBD2 | TRBV9 | TGTGCCAGCAGCGCCGGACTAGCGGGGGCACAAGAGACCCAGTACTTC | CASSAGLAGAQETQYF
TRBJ2-1 | . | . | TRBV28 | TGTGCCAGCAGTTTCTCAACTAGTTATGAGCAGTTCTTC | CASSFSTSYEQFF
TRBJ2-1 | . | TRBD1 | TRBV29-1 | TGCAGCGTTGACGGGACAGCAGAGTGGAATGAGCAGTTCTTC | CSVDGTAEWNEQFF
TRBJ1-5 | . | . | TRBV6-5 | TGTGCCAGCAGTCCCGGGGACACCAATCAGCCCCAGCATTTT | CASSPGDTNQPQHF
TRBJ2-5 | . | TRBD1 | TRBV2 | TGTGCCAGCGGGCCGACAGGGGGGAAGACCCAGTACTTC | CASGPTGGKTQYF